These 27 T cell receptor beta chains came from one sample sequenced in a study of T cell responses to AZD1222 COVID-19 vaccine. Repertoires were generated with immunoSEQ multiplex PCR, while TCRdb's copy carries only in-frame clones and drops some. The data show 80,000 to 130,000 clones, just under 90% seen once. Material: peripheral blood, obtained on day 0 of AZD1222 vaccination. The receptors here all came from an adult in good health.

The genes are TRBV5-5 and TRBJ1-2, with D unclear. The V end lost 3 bases, the J end lost 3 bases, and 12 bases lay between the germline ends. Germline CDR1 is SGHKS and CDR2 is YYEKEE (reference sequence). There are 14 residues in the CDR3. CDR3 DNA sequence: TGTGCCAGCAGCTCGGTCCCCCGTGACTATGGCTACACCTTC. Amino acids: CASSSVPRDYGYTF.

The chain joins TRBV18 to TRBJ2-7; TRBD1 matches at 10 bases. This CDR3 is built from 14 residues. The V and J ends lost 5 bases and 4 bases, in that order; junction bases with no gene match: 5. In germline, CDR1 is KGHSH, CDR2 LQKENI. The CDR3 region is CASSSGTGAYEQYF. The CDR3 DNA reads TGTGCCAGCTCATCCGGGACAGGGGCTTACGAGCAGTACTTC.

For the CDR3, the DNA is TGTGCCAGCAGTTACGACAGCTATGGCTACACCTTC. Protein: CASSYDSYGYTF. The rearrangement uses TRBV6-5 and TRBJ1-2, with a tentative D call TRBD1 (5 bases). CDR1 MNHEY and CDR2 SVGAGI come from the germline V gene. The CDR3 length is 12 residues. The ends were cut back, 2 bases at V and 4 bases at J, with 5 bases in the middle.

J is TRBJ1-5 and V is TRBV11-2, with D maybe TRBD1 (6 bases). Germline CDR1 and CDR2: SGHAT and FQNNGV. Trimming shortened V by 5 bases and J by 5 bases, and 13 bases separated the two germline ends. CDR3 length: 14 residues. CDR3 sequence (DNA): TGTGCCAGCAGCGAAACAGGGAGGTATCAGCCCCAGCATTTT. Protein: CASSETGRYQPQHF.

The chain carries TRBV5-1 and TRBJ2-1; 14 positions agree with TRBD2. CDR1 is SGHRS, CDR2 YFSETQ, per germline. V dropped 5 bases and J dropped 3; count of bases not matched to a gene: 7. CDR3 size: 17 residues. The chain's CDR3 is CASRIPGLAGVYNEQFF. The DNA for the CDR3 is TGCGCCAGCAGGATCCCGGGACTAGCGGGGGTCTACAATGAGCAGTTCTTC.

The gene calls are TRBV27 and TRBJ2-3, with a weak D call TRBD1 (5 bases). CDR3 length: 14 amino acids. The germline V gene has CDR1 MNHEY and CDR2 SMNVEV (reference sequence). V lost 2 bases to trimming and J lost 4 bases, with 10 bases between them. This CDR3 reads CASSLAGSADTQYF. The CDR3 DNA follows: TGTGCCAGCAGTTTAGCAGGGTCGGCAGATACGCAGTATTTT.

The CDR3 spells CASRETGRSWKEKLFF. In DNA, the CDR3 is TGTGCCAGCAGAGAGACAGGAAGGTCGTGGAAAGAAAAACTGTTTTTT. J is TRBJ1-4 and V is TRBV28, with D tentatively TRBD1 (6 bases). The germline gives CDR1 MDHEN, CDR2 SYDVKM. This CDR3 contains 16 residues. V was shortened by 6 bases and J by 8 bases, with 22 bases between the two germline ends.

For this clone: The sample has other DNA sequences that encode this CDR3 too. The V and J genes are TRBV18 and TRBJ1-2, with D uncertain. Looked up from germline, CDR1 is KGHSH and CDR2 is LQKENI. The CDR3 contains 13 residues. The V gene lost 1 base and the J gene lost 4 bases, with 7 bases spanning the gap. The CDR3 DNA reads TGTGCCAGCTCACCACGAGACATCTATGGCTACACCTTC. Protein product: CASSPRDIYGYTF.

The rearrangement uses TRBV18 and TRBJ1-2; 8 bases line up with TRBD1. CDR3 length: 18 amino acids. After removal of 3 bases from V and 7 bases from J, the junction contained 19 bases not matched to a gene. CDR1 is KGHSH, CDR2 LQKENI, per germline. CDR3: CASSPSGTGAPFSPGYTF. The CDR3 DNA follows: TGTGCCAGCTCACCCTCGGGGACAGGCGCCCCATTCTCCCCTGGCTACACCTTC. The complete variable domain, with remaining parts taken from reference TRBV18 and TRBJ1-2, reads NAGVMQNPRHLVRRRGQEARLRCSPMKGHSHVYWYRQLPEEGLKFMVYLQKENIIDESGMPKERFSAEFPKEGPSILRIQQVVRGDSAAYFCASSPSGTGAPFSPGYTFGSGTRLTVV.

This sequence joins TRBV18 and TRBJ2-5; TRBD1 agrees at 8 bases. V was pared by 5 bases and J by 5 bases, with 10 bases of the junction left unmatched. Germline CDR1 is KGHSH and CDR2 is LQKENI. This CDR3 comprises 15 residues. DNA for the CDR3: TGTGCCAGCTCATCCAATCGACAGGGGTGGGAGACCCAGTACTTC. Translating gives CASSSNRQGWETQYF.

V usage is TRBV5-1 and J usage is TRBJ1-1, with D tentatively TRBD1 (5 bases). CDR3 length equals 15 residues. The V gene's germline CDR1 is SGHRS and CDR2 YFSETQ. Trimming cost V 3 bases and J 7 bases, with 19 bases left between them. CDR3 in amino acids: CASSSLGDGGNEAFF. The CDR3 DNA is TGCGCCAGCAGCTCACTTGGGGATGGGGGGAATGAAGCTTTCTTT. Based on the CDR3 plus reference TRBV5-1 and TRBJ1-1, the full variable domain is KAGVTQTPRYLIKTRGQQVTLSCSPISGHRSVSWYQQTPGQGLQFLFEYFSETQRNKGNFPGRFSGRQFSNSRSEMNVSTLELGDSALYLCASSSLGDGGNEAFFGQGTRLTVV.

This clone is a singleton in its sample. The V and J genes are TRBV9 and TRBJ2-5; 8 bases agree with TRBD1. CDR1 is SGDLS, CDR2 YYNGEE, per germline. The CDR3 contains 19 residues. Trimming took 0 bases from V and 1 from J; bases not matched to a gene: 14. DNA of the CDR3: TGTGCCAGCAGCGTAGGGAGGACAGGGTTAGGAATCTTCCAAGAGACCCAGTACTTC. This encodes CASSVGRTGLGIFQETQYF.

The genes are TRBV7-6 and TRBJ2-2; a possible D gene is TRBD2 (7 bases). Germline loops: CDR1 SGHVS, CDR2 FNYEAQ. CDR3 length: 15 residues. The V end was cut by 3 bases, the J end by 3 bases, with 11 bases between. The CDR3 spells CASSLRGRDTGELFF. The CDR3 nucleotides are TGTGCCAGCAGCTTGCGGGGGCGGGACACCGGGGAGCTGTTTTTT.

This chain joins TRBV29-1 and TRBJ1-1; no firm D call. This CDR3 spans 15 amino acids. Germline values: CDR1 SQVTM, CDR2 ANQGSEA. Trimming pared 0 bases from V and 1 base from J, leaving 12 bases between. The CDR3 region has the DNA TGCAGCGTTGAAGATATGAGATCGTGGAACACTGAAGCTTTCTTT. It yields the protein CSVEDMRSWNTEAFF.

The gene calls are TRBV14 and TRBJ2-3; perhaps TRBD2 as D (6 bases). V was pared by 1 base and J by 2 bases, with 10 bases between. The CDR3 has 15 amino acids. The germline gives CDR1 SGHDN, CDR2 FVKESK. The CDR3 region has the DNA TGTGCCAGCAGCCAAGGGGGACTGAACACAGATACGCAGTATTTT. It encodes CASSQGGLNTDTQYF.

This clone has more than one count but fewer than ten. This chain uses TRBV5-1 with TRBJ1-2; D not certain. The V gene lost 2 bases and the J gene lost 9 bases, with 8 bases spanning the gap. Germline CDR1 is SGHRS and CDR2 is YFSETQ. CDR3 length: 11 residues. CDR3 bases: TGCGCCAGCAGCTTAGAGAATAGCTACACCTTC. Residues: CASSLENSYTF.

DNA for the CDR3: TGCAGCGTTGAAGATCTGCACCTGCGATTTCAGTACTTC. It encodes CSVEDLHLRFQYF. The chain is built from TRBV29-1 and TRBJ2-5, with D unresolved. Trimming removed 0 bases at V and 11 bases at J, with 16 bases between. The CDR3 is 13 amino acids. Germline CDR1 and CDR2: SQVTM and ANQGSEA.

For the CDR3, the DNA is TGCAGTGCTAGTGTAGGCCAAGAGACCCAGTACTTC. Translation: CSASVGQETQYF. The V call is TRBV20-1, the J call TRBJ2-5; D not certain. The V end lost 3 bases, the J end lost 1 base, and 6 bases lay between the germline ends. The V gene's germline CDR1 is DFQATT and CDR2 SNEGSKA (reference sequence). CDR3 size: 12 residues.

The V and J genes are TRBV18 and TRBJ1-3; no clear D gene. The germline gives CDR1 KGHSH, CDR2 LQKENI. The CDR3 covers 12 residues. The V gene lost 10 bases and the J gene lost 4 bases, with 11 bases spanning the gap. CDR3 DNA: TGTGCCACCACCAGTTCCGGAAACACCATATATTTT. It encodes CATTSSGNTIYF.

The chain recombines TRBV6-4 with TRBJ1-2; tentatively, D is TRBD1 (5 bases). This CDR3 has 15 amino acids. Germline lookup yields CDR1 MRHNA and CDR2 SNTAGT. With 6 bases removed from V and 4 bases from J, the gap between germline ends came to 18 bases. The CDR3 DNA is TGTGCCAGCAGCCGAGACGTAGGGGATCTCTATGGCTACACCTTC. Protein: CASSRDVGDLYGYTF.

This clone was observed once. This chain links TRBV2 with TRBJ1-5; D gene ambiguous. Trimming removed 8 bases at V and 9 bases at J, with 8 bases between. This CDR3 contains 10 residues. Germline V gene lookup returns CDR1 SNHLY and CDR2 FYNNEI. CDR3: CASGLSPQHF. The CDR3 DNA reads TGTGCCAGCGGCCTGTCGCCCCAGCATTTT.

The rearrangement links TRBV5-1 to TRBJ2-2; no definite D call. Deletions cut 0 bases from V and 4 bases from J, with 7 bases between. From germline, CDR1 is SGHRS and CDR2 YFSETQ. This CDR3 is built from 14 residues. The CDR3 region has the DNA TGCGCCAGCAGCTTGGGCATTAGCACCGGGGAGCTGTTTTTT. Its translation: CASSLGISTGELFF. Complete variable domain (other parts from reference TRBV5-1 and TRBJ2-2): KAGVTQTPRYLIKTRGQQVTLSCSPISGHRSVSWYQQTPGQGLQFLFEYFSETQRNKGNFPGRFSGRQFSNSRSEMNVSTLELGDSALYLCASSLGISTGELFFGEGSRLTVL.

This chain connects TRBV29-1 to TRBJ1-1; D possibly corresponds to TRBD1 (5 bases). This CDR3 has 14 residues. CDR1 and CDR2 (germline): SQVTM, ANQGSEA. V was clipped by 6 bases and J by 0 bases, with 14 bases between them. CDR3 nucleotides: TGCAGCGTGGGTCGGGGCAGTATGAACACTGAAGCTTTCTTT. Protein sequence: CSVGRGSMNTEAFF.

CDR3 DNA: TGTGCCAGCAGCACTGTGCGAGCGGGAAACACCATATATTTT. Its protein product is CASSTVRAGNTIYF. The rearrangement uses TRBV7-2 and TRBJ1-3; D remains ambiguous. The CDR3 is 14 amino acids. The V end lost 5 bases, the J end lost 4 bases, and 12 bases lay between the germline ends. CDR1 is SGHTA and CDR2 is FQGNSA in the germline V gene.

This chain connects TRBV7-2 to TRBJ1-1; 10 bases are shared with TRBD1. The CDR3 contains 15 residues. Losses at the gene ends were 5 bases for V and 5 bases for J; bases not matched to a gene: 8. The germline gives CDR1 SGHTA, CDR2 FQGNSA. The CDR3 loop is CASSPRGTGVTEAFF. The CDR3 DNA reads as TGTGCCAGCAGCCCTCGCGGGACAGGGGTTACTGAAGCTTTCTTT.

V and J are TRBV7-9 and TRBJ2-5; the D gene is possibly TRBD1 (5 bases). Germline CDR1 and CDR2: SEHNR and FQNEAQ (reference sequence). This CDR3 has 13 residues. V was shortened by 3 bases and J by 4 bases, with 9 bases between the two germline ends. The CDR3 loop reads CASSLDTGETQYF. In DNA form, the CDR3 reads TGTGCCAGCAGCTTGGACACGGGAGAGACCCAGTACTTC. Full variable domain (outside the CDR3, taken from reference TRBV7-9 and TRBJ2-5): DTGVSQNPRHKITKRGQNVTFRCDPISEHNRLYWYRQTLGQGPEFLTYFQNEAQLEKSRLLSDRFSAERPKGSFSTLEIQRTEQGDSAMYLCASSLDTGETQYFGPGTRLLVL.

The J gene is TRBJ1-2, the V gene TRBV6-2 or TRBV6-3; D is uncertain. CDR3 length: 14 residues. V was trimmed by 0 bases and J by 3 bases, leaving 8 bases between them. Germline CDR1 is MNHEY and CDR2 is SVGEGT. CDR3 loop: CASSYSSQYYGYTF. Written as DNA, the CDR3 is TGTGCCAGCAGTTACTCGTCACAGTACTATGGCTACACCTTC.